The subject of this entry is one T cell receptor beta chain. No antigen is known for it. This entry is derived from a study of cytomegalovirus exposure and HLA in healthy donors. Study-level results: Later analysis demonstrated an association between a missense DCLRE1C variant and TCR beta V- and J-gene trimming.

The PCR had 60 Vbeta and 13 Jbeta primers. Produced via immunoSEQ multiplex PCR; TCRdb's table is partial and in-frame only. The table records 150,000 to 160,000 clones, more than 75% of them present only once. This receptor was identified in a woman aged 40 to 50 in good health and CMV-seropositive. The sequenced sample was PBMCs.

CDR3 nucleotide sequence: TGTGCCAGCAGCTTGAAATCGGGGGAAAAGTACTTC. Its protein is CASSLKSGEKYF. This rearrangement joins TRBV11-3 to TRBJ2-7, with D tentatively TRBD2 (6 bases). The CDR3 totals 12 residues. The V and J ends lost 3 bases and 11 bases respectively, with 14 bases between them. Looked up from germline, CDR1 is SGHNT and CDR2 is YENEEA. The entire variable domain, with the rest obtained from reference TRBV11-3 and TRBJ2-7, is as follows: EAGVVQSPRYKIIEKKQPVAFWCNPISGHNTLYWYLQNLGQGPELLIRYENEEAVDDSQLPKDRFSAERLKGVDSTLKIQPAELGDSAVYLCASSLKSGEKYFGPGTRLTVT.